This T cell receptor beta chain was observed in a study of PD-1 blockade in classical Hodgkin lymphoma. On the study more broadly: Intravenous infusions of nivolumab 3 mg/kg reached patients every 2 weeks.

Study-wide results and limits: Relapsed/refractory patients reportedly had the lowest baseline TCR diversity, below newly diagnosed patients, who were below healthy donors.

Generated by immunoSEQ multiplex PCR, the TCRdb table keeps only in-frame clones and is missing some. The table shows almost 100,000 clones, with around 90% occurring only once. Notes on this clone: Its target is unknown.

Each patient relapsed following autologous stem cell transplantation, and prior brentuximab vedotin exposure differed. When best responses were assessed, they were complete response, partial response or progressive disease. V dropped 6 bases and J dropped 1; count of bases not matched to a gene: 6. This CDR3 contains 14 residues. Germline lookup yields CDR1 SEHNR and CDR2 FQNEAQ (reference sequence). The material sequenced was peripheral blood mononuclear cells (PBMCs), taken at baseline. The TCR was taken from a human donor with classical Hodgkin lymphoma. The chain joins TRBV7-9 to TRBJ2-7; 7 bases agree with TRBD1. CDR3 nucleotides: TGTGCCAGCAGTGGGACAGCGCCTTCCTACGAGCAGTACTTC. This gives the protein CASSGTAPSYEQYF.